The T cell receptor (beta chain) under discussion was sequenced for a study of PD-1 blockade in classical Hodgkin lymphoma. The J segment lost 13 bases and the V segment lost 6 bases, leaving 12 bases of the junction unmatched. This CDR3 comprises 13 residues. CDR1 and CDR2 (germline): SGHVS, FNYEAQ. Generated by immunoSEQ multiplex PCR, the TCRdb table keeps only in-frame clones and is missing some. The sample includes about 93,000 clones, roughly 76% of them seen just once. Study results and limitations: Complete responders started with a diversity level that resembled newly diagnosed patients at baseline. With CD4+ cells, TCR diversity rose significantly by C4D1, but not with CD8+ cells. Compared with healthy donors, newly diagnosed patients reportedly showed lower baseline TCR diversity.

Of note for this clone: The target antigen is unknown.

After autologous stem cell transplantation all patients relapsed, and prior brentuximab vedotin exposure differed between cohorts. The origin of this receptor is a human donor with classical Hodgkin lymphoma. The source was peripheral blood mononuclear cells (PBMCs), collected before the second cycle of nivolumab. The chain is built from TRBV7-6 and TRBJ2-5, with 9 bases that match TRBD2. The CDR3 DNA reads TGTGCCAGCAGTGCTAGCGGGATAAGGCCCACGTACTTC. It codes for CASSASGIRPTYF.